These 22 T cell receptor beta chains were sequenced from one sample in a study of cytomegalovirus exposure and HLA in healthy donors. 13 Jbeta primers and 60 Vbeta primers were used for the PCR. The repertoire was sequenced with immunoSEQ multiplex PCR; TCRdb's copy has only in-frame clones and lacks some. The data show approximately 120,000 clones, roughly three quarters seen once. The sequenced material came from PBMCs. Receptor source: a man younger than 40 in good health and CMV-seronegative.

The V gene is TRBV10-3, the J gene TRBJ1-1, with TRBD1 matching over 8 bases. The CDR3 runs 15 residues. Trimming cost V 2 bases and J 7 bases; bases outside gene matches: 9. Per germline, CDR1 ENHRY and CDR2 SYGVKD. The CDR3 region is CAISEGPQGAVEAFF. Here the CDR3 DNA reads TGTGCCATCAGTGAGGGCCCCCAGGGGGCTGTTGAAGCTTTCTTT.

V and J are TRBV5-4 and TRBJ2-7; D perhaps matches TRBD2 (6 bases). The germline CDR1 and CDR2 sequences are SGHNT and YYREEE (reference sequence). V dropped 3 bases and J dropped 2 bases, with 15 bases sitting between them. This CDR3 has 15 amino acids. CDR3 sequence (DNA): TGTGCCAGCAGCTCCGGGACTCCAGTCCCCTACGAGCAGTACTTC. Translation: CASSSGTPVPYEQYF.

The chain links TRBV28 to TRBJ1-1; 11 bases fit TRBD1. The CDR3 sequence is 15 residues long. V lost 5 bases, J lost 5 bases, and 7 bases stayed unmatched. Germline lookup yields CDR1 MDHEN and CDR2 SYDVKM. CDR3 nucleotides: TGTGCCAGCAGTCCTGGGGACAGGGGGTGGACTGAAGCTTTCTTT. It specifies CASSPGDRGWTEAFF.

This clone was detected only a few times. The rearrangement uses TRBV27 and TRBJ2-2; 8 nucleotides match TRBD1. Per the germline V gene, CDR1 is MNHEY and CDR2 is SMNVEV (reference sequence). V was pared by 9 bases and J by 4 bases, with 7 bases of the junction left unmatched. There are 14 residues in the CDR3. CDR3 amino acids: CASKWTGITGELFF. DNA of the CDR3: TGTGCCAGTAAATGGACAGGGATCACCGGGGAGCTGTTTTTT.

Here the CDR3 DNA reads TGTGCCACCAGCAGAGAGCCTGGACTAGCGGCGTACAATGAGCAGTTCTTC. The encoded protein is CATSREPGLAAYNEQFF. This chain uses TRBV15 with TRBJ2-1; 10 bases are shared with TRBD2. After removal of 0 bases from V and 4 bases from J, the junction contained 6 bases not matched to a gene. Germline CDR1 is LNHNV and CDR2 is YYDKDF (reference sequence). The CDR3 spans 17 residues.

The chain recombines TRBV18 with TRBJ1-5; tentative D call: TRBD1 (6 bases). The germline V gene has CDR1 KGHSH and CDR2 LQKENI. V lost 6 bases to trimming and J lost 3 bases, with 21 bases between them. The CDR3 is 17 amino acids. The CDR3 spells CASSLNLQGSDNQPQHF. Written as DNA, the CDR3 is TGTGCCAGCTCTTTAAACCTCCAGGGGTCGGACAATCAGCCCCAGCATTTT. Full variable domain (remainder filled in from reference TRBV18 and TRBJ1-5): NAGVMQNPRHLVRRRGQEARLRCSPMKGHSHVYWYRQLPEEGLKFMVYLQKENIIDESGMPKERFSAEFPKEGPSILRIQQVVRGDSAAYFCASSLNLQGSDNQPQHFGDGTRLSIL.

The CDR3 protein is CAWLVNTEAFF. The CDR3 nucleotides read TGTGCCTGGCTAGTGAACACTGAAGCTTTCTTT. The chain uses TRBV30 and TRBJ1-1; the D is unclear. The CDR3 loop spans 11 amino acids. Germline CDR1 reads GTSNPN; CDR2 reads SVGIG (reference sequence). V gave up 5 bases and J gave up 0 bases, with 4 bases separating them. Supplemented by reference TRBV30 and TRBJ1-1, the full variable domain reads SQTIHQWPATLVQPVGSPLSLECTVEGTSNPNLYWYRQAAGRGLQLLFYSVGIGQISSEVPQNLSASRPQDRQFILSSKKLLLSDSGFYLCAWLVNTEAFFGQGTRLTVV.

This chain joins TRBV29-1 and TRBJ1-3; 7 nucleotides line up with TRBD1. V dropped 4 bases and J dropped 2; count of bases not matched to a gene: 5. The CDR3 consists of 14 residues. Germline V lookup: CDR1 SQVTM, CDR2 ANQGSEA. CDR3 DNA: TGCAGCGTTGGGGACAGATACCCTGGAAACACCATATATTTT. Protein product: CSVGDRYPGNTIYF.

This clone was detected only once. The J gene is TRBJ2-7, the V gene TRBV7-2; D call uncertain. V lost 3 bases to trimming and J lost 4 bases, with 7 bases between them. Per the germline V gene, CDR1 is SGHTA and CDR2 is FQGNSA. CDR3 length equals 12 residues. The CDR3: CASSFSGYEQYF. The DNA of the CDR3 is TGTGCCAGCAGCTTTTCCGGGTACGAGCAGTACTTC.

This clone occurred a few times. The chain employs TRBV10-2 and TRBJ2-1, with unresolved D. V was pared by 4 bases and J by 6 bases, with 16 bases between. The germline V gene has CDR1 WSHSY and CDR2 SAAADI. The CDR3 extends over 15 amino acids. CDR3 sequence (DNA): TGCGCCAGCAGTGGCCCGAATATACGGAGCAATGAGCAGTTCTTC. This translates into CASSGPNIRSNEQFF.

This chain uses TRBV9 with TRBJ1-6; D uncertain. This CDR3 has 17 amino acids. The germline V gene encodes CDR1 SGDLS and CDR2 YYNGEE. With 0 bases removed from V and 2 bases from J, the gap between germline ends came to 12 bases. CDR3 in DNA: TGTGCCAGCAGCGTAGATCCAACAGCAACCTATAATTCACCCCTCCACTTT. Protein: CASSVDPTATYNSPLHF.

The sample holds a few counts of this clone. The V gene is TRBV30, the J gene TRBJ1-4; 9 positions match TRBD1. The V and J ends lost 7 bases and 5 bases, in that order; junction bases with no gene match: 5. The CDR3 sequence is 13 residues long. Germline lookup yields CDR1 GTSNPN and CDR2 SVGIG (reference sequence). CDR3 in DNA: TGTGCCTCAAGACAGGGGGTAAATGAAAAACTGTTTTTT. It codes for CASRQGVNEKLFF.

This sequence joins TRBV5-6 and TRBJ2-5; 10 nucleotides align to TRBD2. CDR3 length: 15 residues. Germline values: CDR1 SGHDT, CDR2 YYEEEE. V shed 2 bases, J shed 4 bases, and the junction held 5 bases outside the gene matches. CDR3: CASSLRLAGAETQYF. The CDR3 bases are TGTGCCAGCAGCTTACGTCTAGCGGGAGCAGAGACCCAGTACTTC.

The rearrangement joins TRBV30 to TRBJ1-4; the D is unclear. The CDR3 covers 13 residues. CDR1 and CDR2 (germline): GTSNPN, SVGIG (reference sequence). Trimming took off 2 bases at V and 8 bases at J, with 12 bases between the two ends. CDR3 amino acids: CAWSLEGFEKLFF. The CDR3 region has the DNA TGTGCCTGGAGTTTGGAGGGTTTCGAAAAACTGTTTTTT.

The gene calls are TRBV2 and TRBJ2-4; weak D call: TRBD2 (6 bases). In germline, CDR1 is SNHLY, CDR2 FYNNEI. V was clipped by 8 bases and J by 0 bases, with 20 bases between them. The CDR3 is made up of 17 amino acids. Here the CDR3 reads CASGPPGRWGAKNIQYF. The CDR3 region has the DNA TGTGCCAGCGGGCCTCCTGGGAGGTGGGGAGCCAAAAACATTCAGTACTTC.

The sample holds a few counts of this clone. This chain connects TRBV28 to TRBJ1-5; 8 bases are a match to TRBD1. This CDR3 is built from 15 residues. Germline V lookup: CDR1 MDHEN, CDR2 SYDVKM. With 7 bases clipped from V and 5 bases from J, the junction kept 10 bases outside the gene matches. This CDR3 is CASTPQGAGYQPQHF. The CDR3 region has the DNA TGTGCCAGCACACCCCAGGGGGCTGGGTATCAGCCCCAGCATTTT.

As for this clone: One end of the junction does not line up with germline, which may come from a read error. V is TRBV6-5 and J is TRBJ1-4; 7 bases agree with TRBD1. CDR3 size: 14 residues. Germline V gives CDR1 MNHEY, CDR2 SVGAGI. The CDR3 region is CASSNSRGDEKLFF. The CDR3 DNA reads TGTGCCAGCAGTAACTCCAGGGGGGATGAAAAACTGTTTTTT.

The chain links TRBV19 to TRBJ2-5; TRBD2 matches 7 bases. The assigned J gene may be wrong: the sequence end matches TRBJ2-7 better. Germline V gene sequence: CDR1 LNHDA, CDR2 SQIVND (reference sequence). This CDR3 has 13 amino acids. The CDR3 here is CASGGTASYEQYF. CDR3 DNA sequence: TGTGCCAGCGGGGGGACGGCCAGCTACGAGCAGTACTTC.

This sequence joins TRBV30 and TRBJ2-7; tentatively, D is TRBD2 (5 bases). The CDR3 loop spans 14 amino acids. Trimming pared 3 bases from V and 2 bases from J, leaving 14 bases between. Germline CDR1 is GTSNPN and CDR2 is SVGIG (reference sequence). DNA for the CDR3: TGTGCCTGGAGAGTCAGAGGGAGCACCTACGAGCAGTACTTC. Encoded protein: CAWRVRGSTYEQYF.

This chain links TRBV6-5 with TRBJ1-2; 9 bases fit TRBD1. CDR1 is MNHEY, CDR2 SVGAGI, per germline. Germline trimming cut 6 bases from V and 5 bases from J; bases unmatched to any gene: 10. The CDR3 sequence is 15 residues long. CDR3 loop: CASSVPGQGWYGYTF. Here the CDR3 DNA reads TGTGCCAGCAGCGTCCCGGGACAGGGCTGGTATGGCTACACCTTC.

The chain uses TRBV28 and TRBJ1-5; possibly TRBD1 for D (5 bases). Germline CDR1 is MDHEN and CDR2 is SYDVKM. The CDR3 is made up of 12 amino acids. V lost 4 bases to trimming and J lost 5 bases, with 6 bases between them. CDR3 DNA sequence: TGTGCCAGCAGTTGGGGGGATCAGCCCCAGCATTTT. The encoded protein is CASSWGDQPQHF. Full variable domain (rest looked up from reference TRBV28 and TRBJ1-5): DVKVTQSSRYLVKRTGEKVFLECVQDMDHENMFWYRQDPGLGLRLIYFSYDVKMKEKGDIPEGYSVSREKKERFSLILESASTNQTSMYLCASSWGDQPQHFGDGTRLSIL.

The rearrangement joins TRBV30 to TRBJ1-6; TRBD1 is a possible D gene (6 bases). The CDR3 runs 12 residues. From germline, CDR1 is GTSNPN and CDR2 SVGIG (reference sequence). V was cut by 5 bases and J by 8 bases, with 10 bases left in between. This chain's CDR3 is CAWDRRDSPLHF. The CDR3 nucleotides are TGTGCCTGGGACAGGAGAGATTCACCCCTCCACTTT.